What follows are 24 T cell receptor beta chains derived from one specimen sequenced in a study of cytomegalovirus exposure and HLA in healthy donors. Amplification used 60 Vbeta primers and 13 Jbeta primers. Generated by immunoSEQ multiplex PCR, the TCRdb table keeps only in-frame clones and is missing some. The data hold about 35,000 clones, with less than 85% observed a single time. Material for sequencing was PBMCs. These receptors all come from a male donor in good health and CMV-seronegative.

V is TRBV5-4 and J is TRBJ2-7; a weak D match, TRBD1 (6 bases). V dropped 2 bases and J dropped 7 bases, with 19 bases sitting between them. The CDR3 sequence is 15 residues long. Germline CDR1 is SGHNT and CDR2 is YYREEE (reference sequence). Here the CDR3 reads CASSFGTTGPGEQYF. The CDR3 DNA is TGTGCCAGCAGCTTCGGTACGACAGGCCCGGGTGAGCAGTACTTC.

The chain is built from TRBV9 and TRBJ1-5, with 7 bases matching TRBD1. The germline gives CDR1 SGDLS, CDR2 YYNGEE. CDR3 length: 15 amino acids. With V trimmed by 2 bases and J by 5 bases, 7 bases remained unmatched. The CDR3 nucleotides read TGTGCCAGCAGCGTGGGGGCAGGGGGTCATCAGCCCCAGCATTTT. Residues: CASSVGAGGHQPQHF.

The chain couples TRBV6-4 to TRBJ2-5, with TRBD2 matching 13 bases. The CDR3 loop spans 15 amino acids. Germline CDR1 and CDR2: MRHNA and SNTAGT. The ends lost 3 bases at V and 5 bases at J; junction bases unmatched: 3. Here the CDR3 reads CASSELAGGPETQYF. The CDR3 nucleotides read TGTGCCAGCAGTGAACTAGCGGGGGGGCCGGAGACCCAGTACTTC.

The chain has TRBV9 and TRBJ2-5; possibly TRBD1 for D (6 bases). CDR3 length: 13 amino acids. In germline, CDR1 is SGDLS, CDR2 YYNGEE. Between the trimmed V and J ends, which lost 8 bases and 5 bases, there was a span of 16 bases. CDR3 in DNA: TGTGCCAGTTCAATGTGGGGGCAGGAGACCCAGTACTTC. The encoded protein is CASSMWGQETQYF.

V gene TRBV6-1 combines with J gene TRBJ2-3; 7 bases are shared with TRBD2. Germline values: CDR1 MNHNS, CDR2 SASEGT. The CDR3 is 15 residues long. Trimming at V came to 4 bases and at J to 0 bases, leaving 4 bases not matched to a gene. The CDR3 nucleotides read TGTGCCAGCAGTGGGGGGAGGGTTAGCACAGATACGCAGTATTTT. Translating gives CASSGGRVSTDTQYF.

The V call is TRBV7-3, the J call TRBJ1-6; 9 nucleotides align to TRBD1. V shed 5 bases, J shed 0 bases, and the junction held 5 bases outside the gene matches. Per germline, CDR1 SGHTA and CDR2 FQGTGA. The CDR3 totals 17 residues. The CDR3 bases are TGTGCCAGCAGCCAACAGACAGGGGGCTCCTATAATTCACCCCTCCACTTT. This gives the protein CASSQQTGGSYNSPLHF.

The chain uses TRBV5-1 and TRBJ2-5; maybe TRBD1 (5 bases). The CDR3 has 14 residues. V was cut by 0 bases and J by 4 bases, with 10 bases left in between. CDR1 is SGHRS and CDR2 is YFSETQ in the germline V gene. CDR3 loop: CASSLEWQGETQYF. The CDR3 nucleotides are TGCGCCAGCAGCTTGGAATGGCAGGGAGAGACCCAGTACTTC.

The chain joins TRBV2 to TRBJ2-1; D gene uncertain. The CDR3 runs 13 residues. Trimming took off 9 bases at V and 4 bases at J, with 13 bases between the two ends. Germline V lookup: CDR1 SNHLY, CDR2 FYNNEI. The CDR3 loop reads CARTYGDYNEQFF. CDR3 bases: TGTGCCAGAACATACGGAGATTACAATGAGCAGTTCTTC.

The chain has TRBV9 and TRBJ1-6, with D unclear. Between the trimmed V and J ends, which lost 3 bases and 6 bases, there was a span of 13 bases. The CDR3 covers 15 residues. Germline V CDR1 and CDR2: SGDLS, YYNGEE. CDR3 coding DNA: TGTGCCAGCAGCGGTTCGGGAGGGTTTAATTCACCCCTCCACTTT. Protein: CASSGSGGFNSPLHF.

The gene calls are TRBV5-4 and TRBJ2-3; perhaps TRBD2 as D (6 bases). The CDR3 consists of 13 residues. Germline assignment: CDR1 SGHNT and CDR2 YYREEE (reference sequence). Between the trimmed V and J ends, which lost 6 bases and 3 bases, there was a span of 11 bases. The CDR3 coding sequence is TGTGCCAGCAACCCTCGGGGGACAGATACGCAGTATTTT. It encodes CASNPRGTDTQYF.

This chain connects TRBV6-5 to TRBJ1-6, with TRBD1 as a possible D gene (5 bases). The CDR3 consists of 15 residues. The germline gives CDR1 MNHEY, CDR2 SVGAGI. The V gene lost 6 bases and the J gene lost 1 base, with 10 bases spanning the gap. CDR3 sequence reads: CASRNGQSYNSPLHF. The CDR3, as DNA: TGTGCCAGCAGAAACGGACAATCCTATAATTCACCCCTCCACTTT.

This rearrangement joins TRBV5-1 to TRBJ1-2; 8 bases map to TRBD1. Germline V gene lookup returns CDR1 SGHRS and CDR2 YFSETQ. There are 12 residues in the CDR3. J lost 8 bases, V lost 4 bases, and 4 bases had no gene match. CDR3 protein: CASSLTGGGYTF. The CDR3 nucleotides read TGCGCCAGCAGCCTAACAGGGGGGGGCTACACCTTC.

The chain employs TRBV5-1 and TRBJ2-1; D is unclear. The CDR3 is 13 amino acids. The V gene lost 0 bases and the J gene lost 7 bases, with 8 bases spanning the gap. Germline-derived CDR1 and CDR2 are SGHRS and YFSETQ. The CDR3 coding sequence is TGCGCCAGCAGCTTGGCCGTTTTGAATGAGCAGTTCTTC. Amino acid sequence: CASSLAVLNEQFF.

The genes are TRBV6-1 and TRBJ2-2; possible D gene TRBD1, 6 bases. The CDR3 spans 15 residues. CDR1 is MNHNS, CDR2 SASEGT, per germline. V lost 6 bases, J lost 4 bases, and 15 bases lay in between. Written as DNA, the CDR3 is TGTGCCAGCAGAGTACAGGGAGAGGGCACCGGGGAGCTGTTTTTT. Its translation is CASRVQGEGTGELFF.

Only one count was recorded for this clone. The DNA for the CDR3 is TGTGCCTGGGCCCCCGGGACAGCCTATGGCTACACCTTC. Its translation is CAWAPGTAYGYTF. The chain employs TRBV30 and TRBJ1-2; TRBD1 matches at 7 bases. The V and J ends lost 5 bases and 4 bases, in that order; junction bases with no gene match: 7. The CDR3 runs 13 residues. CDR1 is GTSNPN and CDR2 is SVGIG in the germline V gene (reference sequence).

The CDR3 coding sequence is TGTGCCATCAGTGATTCGGGACAAGAAGAGACCCAGTACTTC. This sequence encodes CAISDSGQEETQYF. The chain employs TRBV10-3 and TRBJ2-5; tentatively, D is TRBD1 (6 bases). Trimming stripped 3 bases from V and 3 bases from J, with 11 bases between. Germline CDR1 and CDR2: ENHRY and SYGVKD. This CDR3 contains 14 residues.

This chain connects TRBV15 to TRBJ1-5, with D tentatively TRBD1 (5 bases). CDR1 LNHNV and CDR2 YYDKDF come from the germline V gene (reference sequence). V lost 1 base to trimming and J lost 2 bases, with 12 bases between them. The CDR3 spans 16 residues. Written as DNA, the CDR3 is TGTGCCACCAGCAGAGCCGGGGGAATGGGCAATCAGCCCCAGCATTTT. As protein: CATSRAGGMGNQPQHF.

The gene calls are TRBV5-1 and TRBJ2-1; D is undetermined. V was clipped by 2 bases and J by 5 bases, with 8 bases between them. The CDR3 loop spans 13 amino acids. In germline, CDR1 is SGHRS, CDR2 YFSETQ. For the CDR3, the DNA is TGCGCCAGCAGCTTCGGTAGAGACAATGAGCAGTTCTTC. Translation gives CASSFGRDNEQFF.

The chain carries TRBV7-3 and TRBJ2-7, with a tentative D call TRBD1 (6 bases). The V end was cut by 3 bases, the J end by 0 bases, with 9 bases between. The V gene's germline CDR1 is SGHTA and CDR2 FQGTGA. The CDR3 has 14 residues. The CDR3 DNA sequence: TGTGCCAGCAGCTTTTCGGACAGCTCCTACGAGCAGTACTTC. Translating gives CASSFSDSSYEQYF.

The chain uses TRBV5-6 and TRBJ1-1; D possibly corresponds to TRBD1 (5 bases). V lost 5 bases and J 5 bases, leaving 16 bases between the germline ends. The CDR3 is 14 amino acids. Germline V gene sequence: CDR1 SGHDT, CDR2 YYEEEE. CDR3: CASREWGGGTEAFF. The CDR3 region has the DNA TGTGCCAGCAGGGAATGGGGGGGAGGAACTGAAGCTTTCTTT.

The chain has TRBV27 and TRBJ1-6; the match to TRBD1 covers 7 bases. CDR3 length equals 14 residues. The V segment lost 6 bases and the J segment 6 bases; nucleotides outside the gene matches: 5. Germline values: CDR1 MNHEY, CDR2 SMNVEV (reference sequence). The CDR3 sequence: CASRPGQINSPLHF. CDR3 DNA: TGTGCCAGCAGACCGGGACAGATTAATTCACCCCTCCACTTT.

The chain is built from TRBV7-2 and TRBJ1-1; D is perhaps TRBD1 (5 bases). Trimming removed 3 bases at V and 0 bases at J, with 8 bases between. Germline V CDR1 and CDR2: SGHTA, FQGNSA. The CDR3 is 14 residues long. As DNA, the CDR3 is TGTGCCAGCAGCTTGATAGGGGTGAACACTGAAGCTTTCTTT. It specifies CASSLIGVNTEAFF.

This clone appeared once. This sequence joins TRBV18 and TRBJ1-2; 9 bases are a match to TRBD1. CDR1 and CDR2 from the germline V gene are KGHSH and LQKENI. V lost 4 bases and J lost 5; bases outside the gene matches: 5. The CDR3 consists of 14 residues. In nucleotides, the CDR3 is TGTGCCAGCTCACGGGGGGACAGGGCTTATGGCTACACCTTC. This translates into CASSRGDRAYGYTF.

This clone showed up just once. The V gene is TRBV15, the J gene TRBJ1-2, with TRBD1 identical over 7 bases. The CDR3 consists of 15 residues. Germline CDR1 reads LNHNV; CDR2 reads YYDKDF (reference sequence). The junction had 7 bases not matched to a gene; V was cut back by 5 bases and J by 1 base. The CDR3 DNA is TGTGCCACCAGCGACAGGGTGTCTATTAACTATGGCTACACCTTC. Amino acid sequence: CATSDRVSINYGYTF.